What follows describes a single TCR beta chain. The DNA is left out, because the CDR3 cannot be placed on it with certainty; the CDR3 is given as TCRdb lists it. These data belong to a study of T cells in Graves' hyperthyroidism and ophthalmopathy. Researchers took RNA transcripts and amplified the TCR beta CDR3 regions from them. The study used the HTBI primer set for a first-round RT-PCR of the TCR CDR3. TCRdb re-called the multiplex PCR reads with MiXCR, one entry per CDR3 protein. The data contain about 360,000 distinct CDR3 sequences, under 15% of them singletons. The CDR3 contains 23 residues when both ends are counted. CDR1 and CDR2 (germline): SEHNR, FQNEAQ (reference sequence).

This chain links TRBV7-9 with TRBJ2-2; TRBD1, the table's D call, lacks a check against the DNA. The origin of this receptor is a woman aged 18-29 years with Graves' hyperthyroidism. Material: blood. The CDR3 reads CASSLVGTEEQFFGPGTPGELFF.